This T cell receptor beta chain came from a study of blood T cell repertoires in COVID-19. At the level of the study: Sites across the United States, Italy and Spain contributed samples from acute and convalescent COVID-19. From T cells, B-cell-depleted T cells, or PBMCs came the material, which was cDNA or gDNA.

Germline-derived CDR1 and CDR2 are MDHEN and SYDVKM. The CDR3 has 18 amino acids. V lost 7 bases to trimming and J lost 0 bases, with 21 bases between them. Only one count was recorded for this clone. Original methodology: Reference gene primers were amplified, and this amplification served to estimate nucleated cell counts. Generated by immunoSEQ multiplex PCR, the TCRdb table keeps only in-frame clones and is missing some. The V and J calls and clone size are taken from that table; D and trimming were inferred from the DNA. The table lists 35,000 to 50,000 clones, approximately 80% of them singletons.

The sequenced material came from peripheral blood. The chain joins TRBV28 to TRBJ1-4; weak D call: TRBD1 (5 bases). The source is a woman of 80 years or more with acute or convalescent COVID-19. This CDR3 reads CASKTLGGVPSTNEKLFF. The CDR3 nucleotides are TGTGCCAGCAAGACCTTAGGAGGGGTCCCCTCAACTAATGAAAAACTGTTTTTT.